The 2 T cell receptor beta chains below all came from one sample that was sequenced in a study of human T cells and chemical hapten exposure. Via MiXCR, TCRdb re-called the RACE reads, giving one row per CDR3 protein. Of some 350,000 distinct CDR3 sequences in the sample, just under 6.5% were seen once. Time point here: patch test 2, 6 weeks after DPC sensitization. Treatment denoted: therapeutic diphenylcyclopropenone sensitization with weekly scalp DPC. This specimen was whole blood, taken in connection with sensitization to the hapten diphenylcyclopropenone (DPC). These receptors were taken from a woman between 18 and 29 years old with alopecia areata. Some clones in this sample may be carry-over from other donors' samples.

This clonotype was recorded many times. The CDR3 sequence is CASSYPEGQWSSGNTIYF. CDR3 sequence (DNA): TGTGCCAGCAGTTACCCCGAGGGACAGTGGAGCTCTGGAAACACCATATATTTT. V gene TRBV6-2 or TRBV6-3 combines with J gene TRBJ1-3, with 7 bases lining up with TRBD1. The CDR3 is 18 residues long. CDR1 and CDR2 (germline): MNHEY, SVGEGT. Unmatched junction bases numbered 10, after V lost 2 bases and J lost 0 bases.

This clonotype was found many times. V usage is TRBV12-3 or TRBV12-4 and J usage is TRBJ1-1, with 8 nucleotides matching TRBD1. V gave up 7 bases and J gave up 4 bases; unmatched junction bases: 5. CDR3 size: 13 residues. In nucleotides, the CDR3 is TGTGCCAGCAATACCGACAGGGGCACTGAAGCTTTCTTT. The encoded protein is CASNTDRGTEAFF.